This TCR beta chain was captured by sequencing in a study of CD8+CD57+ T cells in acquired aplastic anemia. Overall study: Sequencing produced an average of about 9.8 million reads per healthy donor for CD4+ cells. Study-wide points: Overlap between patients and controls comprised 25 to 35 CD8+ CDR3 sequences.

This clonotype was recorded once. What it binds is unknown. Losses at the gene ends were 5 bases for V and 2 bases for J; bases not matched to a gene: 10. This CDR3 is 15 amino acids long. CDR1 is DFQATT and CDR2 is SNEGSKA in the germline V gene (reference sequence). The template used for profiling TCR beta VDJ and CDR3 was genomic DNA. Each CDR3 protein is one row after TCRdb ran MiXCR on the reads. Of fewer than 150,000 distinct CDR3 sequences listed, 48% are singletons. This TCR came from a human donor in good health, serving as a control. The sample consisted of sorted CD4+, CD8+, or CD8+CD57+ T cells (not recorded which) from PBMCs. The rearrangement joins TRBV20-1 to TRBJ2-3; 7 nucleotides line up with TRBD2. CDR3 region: CSAQSDGRATDTQYF. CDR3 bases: TGCAGTGCTCAGAGCGATGGGAGGGCCACAGATACGCAGTATTTT.